These 3 T cell receptor beta chains were sequenced from one sample in a study of cytomegalovirus exposure and HLA in healthy donors. With 60 Vbeta and 13 Jbeta primers, the PCR was carried out. Some clones are missing from TCRdb's copy, which holds only in-frame ones; the method was immunoSEQ multiplex PCR. Among approximately 150,000 clones listed, roughly 77% were seen once. The sequenced sample was PBMCs. The receptors derive from a man younger than 35 in good health and CMV-seropositive.

The CDR3 nucleotides read TGTGCCAGCAGGGGAGGGACTAGCGGGACCTACACAGATACGCAGTATTTT. Translating gives CASRGGTSGTYTDTQYF. The rearrangement joins TRBV2 to TRBJ2-3, with 13 bases lining up with TRBD2. The CDR3 consists of 17 residues. Germline loops: CDR1 SNHLY, CDR2 FYNNEI. V lost 6 bases and J lost 2; bases outside the gene matches: 8.

The chain joins TRBV30 to TRBJ1-2; D is unresolved. This CDR3 spans 10 amino acids. V lost 6 bases to trimming and J lost 2 bases, with 4 bases between them. CDR1 GTSNPN and CDR2 SVGIG come from the germline V gene (reference sequence). CDR3 bases: TGTGCCTGTTCAAACTATGGCTACACCTTC. It is translated as CACSNYGYTF.

V and J are TRBV6-5 and TRBJ1-1; 7 bases line up with TRBD1. V was clipped by 2 bases and J by 1 base; unmatched bases: 7. The CDR3 has 16 amino acids. CDR1 and CDR2 from the germline V gene are MNHEY and SVGAGI. The CDR3, as DNA: TGTGCCAGCAGTTACCCTAGGACAGGCAAGAACACTGAAGCTTTCTTT. Protein product: CASSYPRTGKNTEAFF.